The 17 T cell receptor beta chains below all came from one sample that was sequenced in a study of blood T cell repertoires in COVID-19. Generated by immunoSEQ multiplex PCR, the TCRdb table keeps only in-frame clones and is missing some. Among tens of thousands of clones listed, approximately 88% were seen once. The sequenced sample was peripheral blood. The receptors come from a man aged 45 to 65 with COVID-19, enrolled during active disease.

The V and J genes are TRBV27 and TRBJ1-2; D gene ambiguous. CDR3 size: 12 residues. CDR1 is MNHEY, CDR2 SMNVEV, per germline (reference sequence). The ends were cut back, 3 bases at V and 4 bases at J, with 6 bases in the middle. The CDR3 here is CASSFSGYGYTF. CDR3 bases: TGTGCCAGCAGTTTCTCAGGCTATGGCTACACCTTC.

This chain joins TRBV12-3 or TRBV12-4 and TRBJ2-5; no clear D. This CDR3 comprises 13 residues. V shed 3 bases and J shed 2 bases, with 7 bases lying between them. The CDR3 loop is CASSFTTQETQYF. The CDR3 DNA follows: TGTGCCAGCAGTTTTACTACACAAGAGACCCAGTACTTC.

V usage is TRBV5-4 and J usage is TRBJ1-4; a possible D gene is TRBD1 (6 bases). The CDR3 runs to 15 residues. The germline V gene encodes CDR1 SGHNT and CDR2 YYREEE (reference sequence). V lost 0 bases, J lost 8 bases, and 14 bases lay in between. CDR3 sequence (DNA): TGTGCCAGCAGCTTGGGGGCAGGGGTAGGGGAAAAACTGTTTTTT. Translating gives CASSLGAGVGEKLFF.

The CDR3 here is CASSSRAGTSTDTQYF. CDR3 nucleotide sequence: TGTGCCAGCAGTAGCCGAGCGGGGACTAGCACAGATACGCAGTATTTT. V and J are TRBV6-2 or TRBV6-3 and TRBJ2-3, with 7 bases aligning to TRBD2. Trimming took 5 bases from V and 0 from J; bases not matched to a gene: 8. CDR3 length: 16 residues. Germline loops: CDR1 MNHEY, CDR2 SVGEGT.

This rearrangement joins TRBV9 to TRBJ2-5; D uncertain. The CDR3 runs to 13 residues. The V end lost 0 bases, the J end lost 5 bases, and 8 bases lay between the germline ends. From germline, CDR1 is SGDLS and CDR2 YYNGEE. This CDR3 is CASSVVPQETQYF. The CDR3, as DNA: TGTGCCAGCAGCGTAGTCCCCCAGGAGACCCAGTACTTC.

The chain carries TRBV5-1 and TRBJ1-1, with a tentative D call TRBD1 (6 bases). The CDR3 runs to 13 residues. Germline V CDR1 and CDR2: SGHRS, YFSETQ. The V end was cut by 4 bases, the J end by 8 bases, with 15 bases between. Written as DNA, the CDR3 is TGCGCCAGCAGCCCCGGGACATACCTCGAAGCTTTCTTT. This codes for CASSPGTYLEAFF. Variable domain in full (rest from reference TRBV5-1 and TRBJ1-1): KAGVTQTPRYLIKTRGQQVTLSCSPISGHRSVSWYQQTPGQGLQFLFEYFSETQRNKGNFPGRFSGRQFSNSRSEMNVSTLELGDSALYLCASSPGTYLEAFFGQGTRLTVV.

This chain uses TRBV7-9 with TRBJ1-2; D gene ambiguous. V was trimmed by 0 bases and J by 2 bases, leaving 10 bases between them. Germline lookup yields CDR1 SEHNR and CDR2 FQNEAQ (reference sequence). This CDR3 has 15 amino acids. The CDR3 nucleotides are TGTGCCAGCAGCTTAGCTGCGGGAGCCAACTATGGCTACACCTTC. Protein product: CASSLAAGANYGYTF.

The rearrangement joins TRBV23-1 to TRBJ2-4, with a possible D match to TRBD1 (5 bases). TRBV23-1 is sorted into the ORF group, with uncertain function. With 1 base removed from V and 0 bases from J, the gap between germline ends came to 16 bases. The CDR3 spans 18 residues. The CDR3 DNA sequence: TGCGCCAGCAGTCAATTGCAGGACAAATTGCTAGCCAAAAACATTCAGTACTTC. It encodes CASSQLQDKLLAKNIQYF.

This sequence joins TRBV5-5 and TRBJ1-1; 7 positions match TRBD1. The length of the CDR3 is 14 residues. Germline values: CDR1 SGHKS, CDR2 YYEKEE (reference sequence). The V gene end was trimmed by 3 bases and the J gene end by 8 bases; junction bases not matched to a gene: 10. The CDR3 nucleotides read TGTGCCAGCAGCTCACCGGGACAGCAGCGAGAAGCTTTCTTT. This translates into CASSSPGQQREAFF.

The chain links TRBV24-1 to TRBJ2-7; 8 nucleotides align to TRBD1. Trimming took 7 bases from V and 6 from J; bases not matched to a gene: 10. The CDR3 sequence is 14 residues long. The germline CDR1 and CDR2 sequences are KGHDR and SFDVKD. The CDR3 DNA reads TGTGCCACCAGCTATGGACAGGGCCGCCCCGAGCAGTACTTC. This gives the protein CATSYGQGRPEQYF.

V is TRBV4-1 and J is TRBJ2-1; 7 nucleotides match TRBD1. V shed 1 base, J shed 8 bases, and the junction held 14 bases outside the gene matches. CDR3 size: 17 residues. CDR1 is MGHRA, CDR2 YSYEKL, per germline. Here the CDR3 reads CASSQGFGTDNIHEQFF. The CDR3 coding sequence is TGCGCCAGCAGCCAAGGATTTGGGACAGATAATATCCATGAGCAGTTCTTC.

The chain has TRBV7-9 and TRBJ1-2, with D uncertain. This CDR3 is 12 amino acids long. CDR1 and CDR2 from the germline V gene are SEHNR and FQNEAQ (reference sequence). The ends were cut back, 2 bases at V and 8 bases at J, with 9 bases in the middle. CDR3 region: CASSLSAGGYTF. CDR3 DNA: TGTGCCAGCAGCTTAAGCGCCGGAGGCTACACCTTC.

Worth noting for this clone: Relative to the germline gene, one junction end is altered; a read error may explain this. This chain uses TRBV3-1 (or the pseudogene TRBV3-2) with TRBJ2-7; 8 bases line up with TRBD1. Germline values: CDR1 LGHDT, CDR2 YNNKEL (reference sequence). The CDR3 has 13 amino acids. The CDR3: CASSQTLRDRTHF. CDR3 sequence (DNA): TGTGCCAGCAGCCAAACTCTCCGGGACAGGACTCACTTC.

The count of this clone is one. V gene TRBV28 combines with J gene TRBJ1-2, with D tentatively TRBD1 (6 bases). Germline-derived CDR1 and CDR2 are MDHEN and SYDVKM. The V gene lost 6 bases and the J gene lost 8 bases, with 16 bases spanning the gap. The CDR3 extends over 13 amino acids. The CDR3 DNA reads TGTGCCAGCAGGGCACAGGGAGTCGGCGGCTACACCTTC. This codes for CASRAQGVGGYTF.

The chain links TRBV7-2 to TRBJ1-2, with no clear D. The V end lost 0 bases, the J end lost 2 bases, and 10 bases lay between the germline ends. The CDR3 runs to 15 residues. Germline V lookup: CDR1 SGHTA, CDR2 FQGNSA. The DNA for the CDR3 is TGTGCCAGCAGCTTAGCGGTTACGGGAAACTATGGCTACACCTTC. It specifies CASSLAVTGNYGYTF.

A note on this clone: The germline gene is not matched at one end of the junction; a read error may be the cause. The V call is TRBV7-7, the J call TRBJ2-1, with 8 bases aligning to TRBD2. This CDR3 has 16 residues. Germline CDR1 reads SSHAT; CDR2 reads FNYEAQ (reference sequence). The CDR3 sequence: CASSLKAGVLYNEQFF. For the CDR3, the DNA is TGTGCTAGCAGCTTAAAAGCGGGGGTACTCTACAATGAGCAGTTCTTC.

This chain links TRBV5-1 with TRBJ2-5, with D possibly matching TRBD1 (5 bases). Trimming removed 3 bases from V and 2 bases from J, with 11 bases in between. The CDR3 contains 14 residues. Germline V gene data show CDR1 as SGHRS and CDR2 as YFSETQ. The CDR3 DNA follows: TGCGCCAGCAGCTCGGTCCCAGGGCAAGAGACCCAGTACTTC. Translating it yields CASSSVPGQETQYF.